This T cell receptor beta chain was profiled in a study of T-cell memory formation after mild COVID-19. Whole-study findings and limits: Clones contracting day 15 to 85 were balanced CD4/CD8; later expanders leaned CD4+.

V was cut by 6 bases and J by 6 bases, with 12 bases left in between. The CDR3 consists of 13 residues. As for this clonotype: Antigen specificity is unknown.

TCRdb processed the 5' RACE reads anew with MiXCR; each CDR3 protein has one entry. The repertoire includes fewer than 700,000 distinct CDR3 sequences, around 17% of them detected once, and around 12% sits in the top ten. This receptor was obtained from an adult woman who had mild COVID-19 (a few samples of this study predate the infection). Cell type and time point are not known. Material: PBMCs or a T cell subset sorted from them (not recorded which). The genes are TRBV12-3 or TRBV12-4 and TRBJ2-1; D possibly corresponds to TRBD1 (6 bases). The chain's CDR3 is CASRSGTFNEQFF. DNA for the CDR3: TGTGCCAGCAGGTCAGGGACATTCAATGAGCAGTTCTTC.